This passage covers 18 T cell receptor beta chains from one sample sequenced in a study of blood T cell repertoires in COVID-19. The data were produced by immunoSEQ multiplex PCR, yet TCRdb's version contains in-frame clones alone and is incomplete. This sample carries about 70,000 clones, roughly nine tenths of them seen once, and the ten largest clones take about 8.9%. What was sequenced was peripheral blood. These receptors all stem from a man aged 50-59 years with active COVID-19.

For the CDR3, the DNA is TGTGCCTGGGGGGTTGGAGGGGGCCGCAACGAGCAGTACTTC. This sequence encodes CAWGVGGGRNEQYF. V usage is TRBV30 and J usage is TRBJ2-7; possible D gene TRBD1, 7 bases. Germline-derived CDR1 and CDR2 are GTSNPN and SVGIG (reference sequence). CDR3 length: 14 residues. Trimming took 5 bases from V and 5 from J, leaving 19 bases between them.

This clone was detected only once. The chain joins TRBV11-2 to TRBJ1-2; TRBD1 matches at 8 bases. Unmatched junction bases numbered 14, after V lost 3 bases and J lost 8 bases. CDR1 SGHAT and CDR2 FQNNGV come from the germline V gene. There are 16 residues in the CDR3. DNA for the CDR3: TGTGCCAGCAGCTTCCCCGGGACAGGAGCCGCGGGGGGCTACACCTTC. Its translation is CASSFPGTGAAGGYTF. Full variable domain (outside the CDR3, taken from reference TRBV11-2 and TRBJ1-2): EAGVAQSPRYKIIEKRQSVAFWCNPISGHATLYWYQQILGQGPKLLIQFQNNGVVDDSQLPKDRFSAERLKGVDSTLKIQPAKLEDSAVYLCASSFPGTGAAGGYTFGSGTRLTVV.

J is TRBJ2-3 and V is TRBV5-5; the match to TRBD2 covers 7 bases. The CDR3 runs to 16 residues. CDR1 is SGHKS and CDR2 is YYEKEE in the germline V gene (reference sequence). After removal of 4 bases from V and 3 bases from J, the junction contained 11 bases not matched to a gene. The CDR3 region has the DNA TGTGCCAGCAGCCCCCTCGCTAGCGGACGGACAGATACGCAGTATTTT. It codes for CASSPLASGRTDTQYF.

The CDR3, as DNA: TGTGCCAGCAGCTTTGAAACAGGGGGCTCGGCCGGGGAGCTGTTTTTT. This encodes CASSFETGGSAGELFF. V is TRBV11-2 and J is TRBJ2-2; 9 bases fit TRBD1. The germline CDR1 and CDR2 sequences are SGHAT and FQNNGV. This CDR3 is built from 16 residues. V was pared by 3 bases and J by 6 bases, with 8 bases of the junction left unmatched.

The rearrangement uses TRBV5-4 and TRBJ1-3, with 9 bases aligning to TRBD1. This CDR3 is built from 18 residues. Germline V gene sequence: CDR1 SGHNT, CDR2 YYREEE (reference sequence). The V and J ends lost 0 bases and 2 bases, in that order; junction bases with no gene match: 9. CDR3 sequence: CASSLDTGGGMAGNTIYF. The CDR3 coding sequence is TGTGCCAGCAGCTTGGATACAGGGGGCGGGATGGCTGGAAACACCATATATTTT.

J is TRBJ1-1 and V is TRBV7-9, with no clear D. Germline CDR1 SEHNR, CDR2 FQNEAQ (reference sequence). V was clipped by 5 bases and J by 11 bases, with 15 bases between them. The CDR3 spans 12 residues. The CDR3: CASSQPGVEAFF. As DNA, the CDR3 is TGTGCCAGCAGCCAACCAGGTGTAGAGGCTTTCTTT.

This rearrangement joins TRBV5-6 to TRBJ2-7; D perhaps matches TRBD2 (5 bases). Trimming took off 4 bases at V and 5 bases at J, with 7 bases between the two ends. CDR3 size: 11 residues. Per germline, CDR1 SGHDT and CDR2 YYEEEE. This chain's CDR3 is CASSEGNEQYF. The CDR3 coding sequence is TGTGCCAGCAGCGAGGGTAACGAGCAGTACTTC.

V usage is TRBV29-1 and J usage is TRBJ1-2; the D is unclear. This CDR3 is built from 14 residues. Per the germline V gene, CDR1 is SQVTM and CDR2 is ANQGSEA. Trimming removed 4 bases at V and 8 bases at J, with 20 bases between. The CDR3 DNA reads TGCAGCGTTGTGGGTACAACTCTTAGAGGGGGCTACACCTTC. Protein: CSVVGTTLRGGYTF.

The rearrangement links TRBV12-3 or TRBV12-4 to TRBJ2-7; a possible D gene is TRBD2 (6 bases). Between the trimmed V and J ends, which lost 3 bases and 2 bases, there was a span of 8 bases. The CDR3 is made up of 13 amino acids. The CDR3 DNA is TGTGCCAGCAGTTTTGGGGAGGCCTACGAGCAGTACTTC. It encodes CASSFGEAYEQYF.

The chain couples TRBV12-3 or TRBV12-4 to TRBJ2-2, with D hard to call. CDR3 length: 13 residues. Deletions cut 6 bases from V and 0 bases from J, with 5 bases between. CDR3 sequence reads: CASRYTNTGELFF. In DNA form, the CDR3 reads TGTGCCAGCAGATATACGAACACCGGGGAGCTGTTTTTT.

The V and J genes are TRBV15 and TRBJ2-7, with D possibly TRBD1 on 6 matching bases. The V and J ends lost 4 bases and 2 bases respectively, with 18 bases between them. In germline, CDR1 is LNHNV, CDR2 YYDKDF (reference sequence). The CDR3 spans 16 residues. CDR3 sequence reads: CATSKSRGQPPYEQYF. The DNA of the CDR3 is TGTGCCACCAGCAAAAGCAGGGGCCAGCCCCCCTACGAGCAGTACTTC. The full variable domain, completed using reference TRBV15 and TRBJ2-7, is DAMVIQNPRYQVTQFGKPVTLSCSQTLNHNVMYWYQQKSSQAPKLLFHYYDKDFNNEADTPDNFQSRRPNTSFCFLDIRSPGLGDTAMYLCATSKSRGQPPYEQYFGPGTRLTVT.

The chain combines TRBV9 with TRBJ2-3; 9 bases agree with TRBD2. This CDR3 has 15 amino acids. Per the germline V gene, CDR1 is SGDLS and CDR2 is YYNGEE. The J segment lost 0 bases and the V segment lost 6 bases, leaving 5 bases of the junction unmatched. CDR3 region: CASTSSGTSTDTQYF. The CDR3 nucleotides read TGTGCCAGCACCTCTAGCGGGACTAGCACAGATACGCAGTATTTT. Based on the CDR3 plus reference TRBV9 and TRBJ2-3, the full variable domain is DSGVTQTPKHLITATGQRVTLRCSPRSGDLSVYWYQQSLDQGLQFLIQYYNGEERAKGNILERFSAQQFPDLHSELNLSSLELGDSALYFCASTSSGTSTDTQYFGPGTRLTVL.

This chain joins TRBV7-9 and TRBJ1-6; D is unresolved. The germline V and J ends were trimmed by 1 base and 10 bases, with 5 bases remaining between them. The CDR3 has 12 residues. CDR1 SEHNR and CDR2 FQNEAQ come from the germline V gene (reference sequence). CDR3 region: CASSLDRSPLHF. CDR3 nucleotide sequence: TGTGCCAGCAGCTTAGACAGATCACCCCTCCACTTT.

The chain couples TRBV11-1 to TRBJ2-4; possibly TRBD2 for D (6 bases). Trimming took off 4 bases at V and 0 bases at J, with 13 bases between the two ends. The CDR3 sequence is 16 residues long. Per germline, CDR1 SGHAT and CDR2 FQDESV (reference sequence). The CDR3 DNA reads TGTGCCAGCAGCTCTTCTAGCGACCTAGCCAAAAACATTCAGTACTTC. As protein: CASSSSSDLAKNIQYF. Combining the CDR3 with reference TRBV11-1 and TRBJ2-4 gives the whole variable domain EAEVAQSPRYKITEKSQAVAFWCDPISGHATLYWYRQILGQGPELLVQFQDESVVDDSQLPKDRFSAERLKGVDSTLKIQPAELGDSAMYLCASSSSSDLAKNIQYFGAGTRLSVL.

The rearrangement joins TRBV4-1 to TRBJ1-2; D is possibly TRBD1 (5 bases). The CDR3 is made up of 15 amino acids. Trimming took off 5 bases at V and 6 bases at J, with 19 bases between the two ends. Germline V lookup: CDR1 MGHRA, CDR2 YSYEKL. The CDR3 nucleotides are TGCGCCAGCAGCTATCCCCTTGGGGCCGGAGATGGCTACACCTTC. Translating it yields CASSYPLGAGDGYTF.

This clone was observed a few times. The chain employs TRBV3-1 (or the pseudogene TRBV3-2) and TRBJ2-5; TRBD2 agrees at 8 bases. Germline assignment: CDR1 LGHDT and CDR2 YNNKEL (reference sequence). V gave up 7 bases and J gave up 2 bases; unmatched junction bases: 6. The CDR3 is made up of 14 amino acids. CDR3 region: CASTRRGGQETQYF. CDR3 in DNA: TGTGCCAGCACCAGGCGCGGGGGGCAAGAGACCCAGTACTTC.

This clone has a handful of counts. V gene TRBV7-2 combines with J gene TRBJ1-2, with 9 nucleotides matching TRBD1. The CDR3 is made up of 15 amino acids. Germline assignment: CDR1 SGHTA and CDR2 FQGNSA. Germline trimming cut 8 bases from V and 3 bases from J; bases unmatched to any gene: 10. CDR3 in amino acids: CASSLGTGWDYGYTF. CDR3 nucleotide sequence: TGTGCCAGCTCTCTCGGGACAGGGTGGGACTATGGCTACACCTTC.

This sequence joins TRBV6-5 and TRBJ2-7; D perhaps matches TRBD1 (6 bases). Germline V lookup: CDR1 MNHEY, CDR2 SVGAGI. CDR3 size: 13 residues. Trimming left V 5 bases short and J 4 bases short, with 12 bases between. The CDR3 here is CASSRDTRYEQYF. The CDR3 DNA sequence: TGTGCCAGCAGTAGGGACACTAGATACGAGCAGTACTTC.